A selection of T cell receptor beta chains follows, all from one sample in a study of T cell changes during pregnancy in multiple sclerosis. Some clones are missing from TCRdb's copy, which holds only in-frame ones; the method was immunoSEQ multiplex PCR. The sample has about 89,000 clones; around 92% are singletons. Here the sequenced sample was peripheral blood, taken after pregnancy. These receptors all stem from a female donor in good health, enrolled as a control in a pregnancy study. Each CDR3 is given with its conserved first and last residue. A D gene is named only where the DNA matches it firmly. Clone size, where shown, is once, few, many, or a class for clones that have expanded.

>.|TRBV4-1|TRBJ1-2|TRBD1
CASSRGTGANYGYTF
TGCGCCAGCAGCCGGGGGACAGGGGCCAACTATGGCTACACCTTC
>.|TRBV9|TRBJ1-1|.
CASSGRQSNTEAFF
TGTGCCAGCAGCGGAAGACAGTCGAACACTGAAGCTTTCTTT
>.|TRBV6-1|TRBJ2-5|.
CASSISGALQETQYF
TGTGCCAGCAGTATTAGCGGAGCCCTCCAAGAGACCCAGTACTTC
>once|TRBV27|TRBJ2-1|TRBD2
CASSLTAGGPYEQFF
TGTGCCAGCAGTTTAACGGCGGGAGGGCCCTATGAGCAGTTCTTC
>.|TRBV10-1|TRBJ2-1|TRBD2
CASSSRTSGGPTNEQFF
TGCGCCAGCAGTTCCCGGACTAGCGGGGGGCCTACCAATGAGCAGTTCTTC
>.|TRBV19|TRBJ2-3|TRBD1
CASSTDRGLTDTQYF
TGTGCCAGTAGTACGGACAGGGGACTCACAGATACGCAGTATTTT
>.|TRBV5-6|TRBJ1-6|.
CASSLPFNSPLHF
TGTGCCAGCAGCTTGCCCTTCAATTCACCCCTCCACTTT
>.|TRBV28|TRBJ2-1|TRBD2
CATGTSYTSTSYNEQFF
TGTGCCACAGGGACTAGCTATACAAGCACCTCCTACAATGAGCAGTTCTTC
>.|TRBV27|TRBJ1-2|.
CASRTTGKRAYTF
TGTGCCAGCCGAACAACAGGGAAAAGGGCCTACACCTTC
>.|TRBV25-1|TRBJ2-5|.
CASSVGQSEETQYF
TGTGCCAGCAGTGTAGGACAGTCAGAAGAGACCCAGTACTTC
>.|TRBV5-5|TRBJ2-7|TRBD1
CASSFRQGVNEQYF
TGTGCCAGCAGCTTTAGACAGGGGGTAAACGAGCAGTACTTC
>few|TRBV19|TRBJ1-3|.
CASSITGTGNTIYF
TGTGCCAGTAGTATTACGGGGACTGGAAACACCATATATTTT
>.|TRBV10-3|TRBJ2-2|.
CAISESAAVPNTGELFF
TGTGCCATCAGTGAGTCGGCTGCGGTCCCGAACACCGGGGAGCTGTTTTTT
>.|TRBV7-2|TRBJ2-2|TRBD1
CASRFRGQGPTGELFF
TGTGCCAGCAGATTTAGGGGGCAGGGCCCCACCGGGGAGCTGTTTTTT
>once|TRBV5-1|TRBJ1-6|TRBD1
CASSHEKTGDYRSPLHF
TGCGCCAGCAGCCACGAGAAGACAGGGGATTACCGCTCACCCCTCCACTTT
>.|TRBV20-1|TRBJ2-3|.
CSAREEDTQYF
TGCAGTGCCCGAGAGGAAGATACGCAGTATTTT
>.|TRBV6-6|TRBJ2-3|.
CASSYSIPEDTQYF
TGTGCCAGCAGTTACTCGATTCCCGAGGATACGCAGTATTTT
>.|TRBV19|TRBJ2-6|TRBD1
CASSGTGVSGANVLTF
TGTGCCAGCTCCGGGACAGGGGTCTCTGGGGCCAACGTCCTGACTTTC
>once|TRBV7-6|TRBJ1-1|.
CASSLGQMNTEAFF
TGTGCCAGCAGCTTAGGGCAGATGAACACTGAAGCTTTCTTT
>once|TRBV9|TRBJ2-1|TRBD2
CASGGGVYNEQFF
TGTGCCAGCGGTGGGGGGGTGTACAATGAGCAGTTCTTC